One sample yielded the 25 T cell receptor beta chains listed below, sequenced in a study of cytomegalovirus exposure and HLA in healthy donors. The PCR contained 60 Vbeta and 13 Jbeta primers. Method: immunoSEQ multiplex PCR; TCRdb's copy keeps in-frame clones and lacks some. The sample includes around 140,000 clones, over 60% of them seen just once. The specimen was PBMCs. The receptor set was obtained from a woman aged 55-69 years in good health and CMV-seronegative.

J is TRBJ1-1 and V is TRBV28; 9 bases fit TRBD1. The CDR3 contains 14 residues. The trim removed 6 bases at V and 5 bases at J, leaving 7 bases unmatched. Germline V gene lookup returns CDR1 MDHEN and CDR2 SYDVKM. CDR3 in DNA: TGTGCCAGCAGCCGAGACAGGGGGAGAACTGAAGCTTTCTTT. Residues: CASSRDRGRTEAFF.

This rearrangement joins TRBV10-2 to TRBJ2-3, with D unresolved. Per the germline V gene, CDR1 is WSHSY and CDR2 is SAAADI. The CDR3 runs to 13 residues. The V end lost 0 bases, the J end lost 3 bases, and 4 bases lay between the germline ends. The DNA for the CDR3 is TGCGCCAGCAGTGAGTCCCGGACAGATACGCAGTATTTT. Translating it yields CASSESRTDTQYF.

The chain carries TRBV4-1 and TRBJ2-7; 9 nucleotides agree with TRBD1. The germline V gene has CDR1 MGHRA and CDR2 YSYEKL. V shed 1 base, J shed 5 bases, and the junction held 9 bases outside the gene matches. The CDR3 runs to 16 residues. CDR3 DNA: TGCGCCAGCAGCCAAGTTCTGACAGGGGGAGAAGACGAGCAGTACTTC. It encodes CASSQVLTGGEDEQYF.

The chain couples TRBV6-6 to TRBJ2-7; TRBD2 matches at 7 bases. Germline V CDR1 and CDR2: MNHNY, SVGAGI (reference sequence). Unmatched junction bases numbered 6, after V lost 4 bases and J lost 6 bases. The CDR3 length is 13 residues. CDR3 residues: CASSLRELSEQYF. The CDR3 DNA reads as TGTGCCAGCAGTTTGCGGGAGCTCAGCGAGCAGTACTTC.

The rearrangement uses TRBV4-1 and TRBJ2-1; 11 bases agree with TRBD2. With V trimmed by 0 bases and J by 7 bases, 5 bases remained unmatched. The CDR3 is made up of 16 amino acids. Germline V gene lookup returns CDR1 MGHRA and CDR2 YSYEKL. CDR3 bases: TGCGCCAGCAGCCAAGAACTAGCGGGAGAGAGGAATGAGCAGTTCTTC. Its translation is CASSQELAGERNEQFF.

The chain recombines TRBV11-1 with TRBJ2-5, with 10 bases fitting TRBD2. The length of the CDR3 is 14 residues. Germline assignment: CDR1 SGHAT and CDR2 FQDESV (reference sequence). The ends lost 5 bases at V and 4 bases at J; junction bases unmatched: 4. The CDR3: CASSQRGGRETQYF. The CDR3 DNA reads as TGTGCCAGCAGCCAGCGGGGGGGCAGAGAGACCCAGTACTTC.

This chain uses TRBV14 with TRBJ2-7, with 12 bases fitting TRBD2. The length of the CDR3 is 15 residues. The trim removed 2 bases at V and 4 bases at J, leaving 3 bases unmatched. The germline gives CDR1 SGHDN, CDR2 FVKESK. This CDR3 is CASSQLAGGVYEQYF. In DNA, the CDR3 is TGTGCCAGCAGCCAACTAGCGGGAGGGGTATACGAGCAGTACTTC.

This rearrangement joins TRBV30 to TRBJ1-1; 7 bases are shared with TRBD1. Unmatched junction bases numbered 14, after V lost 4 bases and J lost 0 bases. Germline CDR1 GTSNPN, CDR2 SVGIG (reference sequence). This CDR3 region has 17 residues. In DNA form, the CDR3 reads TGTGCCTGGACCCGACGCCGGGACAGCCGCATGAACACTGAAGCTTTCTTT. Its translation is CAWTRRRDSRMNTEAFF.

This chain links TRBV7-3 with TRBJ2-7; a weak D match, TRBD2 (6 bases). Trimming pared 5 bases from V and 3 bases from J, leaving 11 bases between. The germline V gene has CDR1 SGHTA and CDR2 FQGTGA. The CDR3 totals 13 residues. The DNA of the CDR3 is TGTGCCAGCAGCCTACTCGGGGGCTACGAGCAGTACTTC. It is translated as CASSLLGGYEQYF.

Concerning this clone itself: Its ends do not fully match the called genes, so a read error is possible. The chain carries TRBV30 and TRBJ1-4; D call uncertain. This CDR3 spans 16 amino acids. Germline CDR1 and CDR2: GTSNPN and SVGIG (reference sequence). The CDR3 DNA follows: TGTGCCTGGAGTGTCCTAGCGTTCACAACTAATGAAAAACTGCTTTTT. Its translation is CAWSVLAFTTNEKLLF. Using reference TRBV30 and TRBJ1-4 for the parts outside the CDR3, the full variable domain is SQTIHQWPATLVQPVGSPLSLECTVEGTSNPNLYWYRQAAGRGLQLLFYSVGIGQISSEVPQNLSASRPQDRQFILSSKKLLLSDSGFYLCAWSVLAFTTNEKLLFGSGTQLSVL.

This clone was detected once. The chain recombines TRBV5-1 with TRBJ2-3; 7 bases map to TRBD1. V dropped 4 bases and J dropped 0; count of bases not matched to a gene: 11. Germline V gene data show CDR1 as SGHRS and CDR2 as YFSETQ. The CDR3 is 17 residues long. As DNA, the CDR3 is TGCGCCAGCAGCCTCTTTACAGGGGTTAGTAGCACAGATACGCAGTATTTT. Residues: CASSLFTGVSSTDTQYF. Complete variable domain (other parts from reference TRBV5-1 and TRBJ2-3): KAGVTQTPRYLIKTRGQQVTLSCSPISGHRSVSWYQQTPGQGLQFLFEYFSETQRNKGNFPGRFSGRQFSNSRSEMNVSTLELGDSALYLCASSLFTGVSSTDTQYFGPGTRLTVL.

The chain uses TRBV7-9 and TRBJ2-5, with D uncertain. There are 14 residues in the CDR3. Germline lookup yields CDR1 SEHNR and CDR2 FQNEAQ (reference sequence). The germline V and J ends were trimmed by 5 bases and 0 bases, with 10 bases remaining between them. The CDR3 nucleotides read TGTGCCAGCAGCCACACATTGTACCAAGAGACCCAGTACTTC. Amino acids: CASSHTLYQETQYF.

The chain is built from TRBV28 and TRBJ1-6, with a tentative D call TRBD1 (6 bases). V lost 3 bases and J lost 10, with 19 bases in between. The CDR3 totals 16 residues. The germline gives CDR1 MDHEN, CDR2 SYDVKM. DNA for the CDR3: TGTGCCAGCAGTTTGTATCCGGGACACCGAGTATCACCCCTCCACTTT. Amino acids: CASSLYPGHRVSPLHF.

Remarks on this clone: One end of the junction is discordant with germline, which a read error may explain. At the DNA level, this CDR3 is encoded by other sequences in the same sample as well. This sequence joins TRBV28 and TRBJ2-2; 9 bases are shared with TRBD1. Germline V CDR1 and CDR2: MDHEN, SYDVKM. This CDR3 region has 14 residues. CDR3 bases: TGTGCCAGCAGTTTGACAGGGGGAACCGGGGAACTGTTTTTT. It yields the protein CASSLTGGTGELFF.

This chain links TRBV10-3 with TRBJ2-7; TRBD2 matches at 10 bases. Trimming took 2 bases from V and 5 from J; bases not matched to a gene: 6. From germline, CDR1 is ENHRY and CDR2 SYGVKD. The CDR3 runs 15 residues. CDR3 DNA sequence: TGTGCCATCAGTGAGGGAGCGGGAGGGGGGAACGAGCAGTACTTC. Translation gives CAISEGAGGGNEQYF.

This chain links TRBV19 with TRBJ2-1; 8 bases are shared with TRBD2. Germline V gene lookup returns CDR1 LNHDA and CDR2 SQIVND (reference sequence). V was clipped by 0 bases and J by 8 bases; unmatched bases: 3. The CDR3 has 14 residues. CDR3 loop: CASSIEGLDYEQFF. CDR3 in DNA: TGTGCCAGTAGTATAGAGGGACTAGATTATGAGCAGTTCTTC.

The rearrangement links TRBV4-1 to TRBJ1-1, with D uncertain. Germline values: CDR1 MGHRA, CDR2 YSYEKL. Trimming left V 0 bases short and J 4 bases short, with 15 bases between. The CDR3 loop spans 16 amino acids. This chain's CDR3 is CASSQDPGKRATEAFF. In DNA, the CDR3 is TGCGCCAGCAGCCAAGATCCGGGTAAGAGGGCCACTGAAGCTTTCTTT.

The rearrangement links TRBV19 to TRBJ1-5; D possibly corresponds to TRBD1 (5 bases). Germline CDR1 reads LNHDA; CDR2 reads SQIVND (reference sequence). The CDR3 is 17 residues long. The V end was cut by 4 bases, the J end by 2 bases, with 18 bases between. CDR3 DNA: TGTGCCAGTAGTAGCCAAAGGCTGGGCAGGGGCAATCAGCCCCAGCATTTT. Its protein product is CASSSQRLGRGNQPQHF.

CDR3 nucleotide sequence: TGTGCCAGCAGCCCTGGTTCGAGGCTACGCAACTATGGCTACACCTTC. Protein sequence: CASSPGSRLRNYGYTF. The genes are TRBV7-2 and TRBJ1-2; D not certain. Germline V lookup: CDR1 SGHTA, CDR2 FQGNSA. The CDR3 loop spans 16 amino acids. V was clipped by 5 bases and J by 2 bases, with 18 bases between them.

DNA for the CDR3: TGCGCCAGCAGCCAAGCCAGAATCTTTCTTTACGAGCAGTACTTC. Translation: CASSQARIFLYEQYF. The chain joins TRBV4-1 to TRBJ2-7, with D unresolved. V lost 1 base and J lost 4, with 14 bases in between. Germline V gene lookup returns CDR1 MGHRA and CDR2 YSYEKL. The CDR3 totals 15 residues.

CDR3 sequence: CASSESAGVGTQYF. The CDR3 DNA is TGTGCCAGCAGTGAATCCGCAGGGGTAGGGACCCAGTACTTC. This chain connects TRBV2 to TRBJ2-5; maybe TRBD1 (6 bases). Germline V gives CDR1 SNHLY, CDR2 FYNNEI. V lost 2 bases and J lost 7, with 14 bases in between. The CDR3 length is 14 residues.

The chain combines TRBV2 with TRBJ2-1; TRBD2 matches at 10 bases. The CDR3 length is 15 residues. V shed 6 bases, J shed 2 bases, and the junction held 4 bases outside the gene matches. Looked up from germline, CDR1 is SNHLY and CDR2 is FYNNEI. CDR3 amino acids: CASRASGGPYNEQFF. CDR3 DNA: TGTGCCAGCAGGGCTAGCGGGGGACCCTACAATGAGCAGTTCTTC.

The genes are TRBV25-1 and TRBJ2-3; 11 bases are a match to TRBD2. The CDR3 consists of 17 residues. Germline V lookup: CDR1 MGHDK, CDR2 SYGVNS. The ends lost 4 bases at V and 5 bases at J; junction bases unmatched: 11. CDR3 loop: CASSVLGTSGLKDTQYF. CDR3 DNA sequence: TGTGCCAGCAGTGTTCTAGGGACTAGCGGACTCAAAGATACGCAGTATTTT.

This clone was found once. The chain has TRBV19 and TRBJ2-3, with 8 positions matching TRBD2. The CDR3 contains 16 residues. V lost 5 bases to trimming and J lost 2 bases; unmatched junction nucleotides: 9. Germline V gene data show CDR1 as LNHDA and CDR2 as SQIVND (reference sequence). This CDR3 is CASSPRAGAATDTQYF. The CDR3, as DNA: TGTGCCAGTAGTCCCCGAGCGGGAGCGGCCACAGATACGCAGTATTTT.

CDR3 bases: TGCGCCAGCAGGGGTGACAGGGCGACTGAAGCTTTCTTT. It is translated as CASRGDRATEAFF. This chain links TRBV10-1 with TRBJ1-1; TRBD1 aligns across 7 bases. CDR1 and CDR2 from the germline V gene are WNHNN and SYGVQD (reference sequence). The V segment lost 6 bases and the J segment 5 bases; nucleotides outside the gene matches: 6. This CDR3 has 13 amino acids.